This T cell receptor beta chain was captured by sequencing in a study of blood T cell repertoires in COVID-19. Across the study: Sample material is recorded as cDNA or gDNA derived from T cells, B-cell-depleted T cells, or PBMCs.

Authors' analysis steps: The authors estimated nucleated cell counts from reference gene primer amplification. The method was immunoSEQ multiplex PCR; TCRdb's version includes in-frame clones alone and lacks a portion of them. The V and J calls and clone size were taken over from that table, and D and trimming were inferred from the DNA. The sample consists of about 290,000 clones, 70% to 90% of them appearing once. The germline V gene has CDR1 SGHRS and CDR2 YFSETQ. The CDR3 loop spans 15 amino acids. V was clipped by 4 bases and J by 9 bases; unmatched bases: 10. V and J are TRBV5-1 and TRBJ1-6; 7 positions match TRBD1. The origin of this receptor is a woman aged 45-59 years with active or convalescent COVID-19. The sample consisted of peripheral blood. CDR3 in DNA: TGCGCCAGCAGCGGGTCGACAGGGTCTCCTTCACCCCTCCACTTT. Translating it yields CASSGSTGSPSPLHF. The variable domain in full, with the rest retrieved from reference TRBV5-1 and TRBJ1-6, is KAGVTQTPRYLIKTRGQQVTLSCSPISGHRSVSWYQQTPGQGLQFLFEYFSETQRNKGNFPGRFSGRQFSNSRSEMNVSTLELGDSALYLCASSGSTGSPSPLHFGNGTRLTVT.